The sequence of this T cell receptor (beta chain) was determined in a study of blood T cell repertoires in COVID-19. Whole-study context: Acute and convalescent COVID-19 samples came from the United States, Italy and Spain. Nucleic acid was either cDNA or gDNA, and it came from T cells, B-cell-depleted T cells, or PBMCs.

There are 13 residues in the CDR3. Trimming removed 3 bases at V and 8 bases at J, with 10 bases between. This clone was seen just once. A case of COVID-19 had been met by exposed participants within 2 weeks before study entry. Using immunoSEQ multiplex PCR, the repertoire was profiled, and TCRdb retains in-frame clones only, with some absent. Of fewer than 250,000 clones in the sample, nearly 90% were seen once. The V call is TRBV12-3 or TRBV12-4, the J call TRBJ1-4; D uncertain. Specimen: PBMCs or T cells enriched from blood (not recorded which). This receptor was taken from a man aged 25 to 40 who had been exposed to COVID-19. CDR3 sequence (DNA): TGTGCCAGCAGTTTTGAGAGAGTCGAAAAACTGTTTTTT. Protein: CASSFERVEKLFF.